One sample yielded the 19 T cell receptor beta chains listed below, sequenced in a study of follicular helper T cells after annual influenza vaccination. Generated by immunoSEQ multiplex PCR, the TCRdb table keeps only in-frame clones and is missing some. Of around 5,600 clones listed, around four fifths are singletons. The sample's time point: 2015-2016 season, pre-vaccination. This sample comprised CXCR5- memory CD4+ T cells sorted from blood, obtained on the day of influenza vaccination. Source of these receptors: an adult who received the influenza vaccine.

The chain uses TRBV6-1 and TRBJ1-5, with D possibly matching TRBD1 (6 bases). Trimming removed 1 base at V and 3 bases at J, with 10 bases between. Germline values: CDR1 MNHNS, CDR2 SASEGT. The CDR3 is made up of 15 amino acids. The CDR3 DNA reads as TGTGCCAGCAGTGAAGGTGGACAGTACAATCAGCCCCAGCATTTT. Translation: CASSEGGQYNQPQHF.

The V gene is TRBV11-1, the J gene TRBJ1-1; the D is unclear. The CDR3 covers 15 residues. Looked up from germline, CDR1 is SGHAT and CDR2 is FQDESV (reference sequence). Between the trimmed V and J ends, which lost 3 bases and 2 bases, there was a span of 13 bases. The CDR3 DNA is TGTGCCAGCAGCTTTTCCGGTCATACCAACACTGAAGCTTTCTTT. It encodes CASSFSGHTNTEAFF. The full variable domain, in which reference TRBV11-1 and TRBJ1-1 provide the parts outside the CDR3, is EAEVAQSPRYKITEKSQAVAFWCDPISGHATLYWYRQILGQGPELLVQFQDESVVDDSQLPKDRFSAERLKGVDSTLKIQPAELGDSAMYLCASSFSGHTNTEAFFGQGTRLTVV.

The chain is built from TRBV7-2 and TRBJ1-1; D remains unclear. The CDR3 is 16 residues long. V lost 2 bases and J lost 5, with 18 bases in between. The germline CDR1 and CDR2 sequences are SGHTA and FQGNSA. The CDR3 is CASSLRGGRSGTEAFF. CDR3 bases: TGTGCCAGCAGCTTACGGGGTGGTCGGTCGGGGACTGAAGCTTTCTTT.

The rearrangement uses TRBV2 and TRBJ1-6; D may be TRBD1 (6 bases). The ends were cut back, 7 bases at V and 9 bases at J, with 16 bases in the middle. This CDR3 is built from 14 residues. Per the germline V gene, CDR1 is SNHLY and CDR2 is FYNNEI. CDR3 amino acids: CASNLGGPISPLHF. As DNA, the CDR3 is TGTGCCAGCAATTTAGGGGGGCCGATTTCACCCCTCCACTTT.

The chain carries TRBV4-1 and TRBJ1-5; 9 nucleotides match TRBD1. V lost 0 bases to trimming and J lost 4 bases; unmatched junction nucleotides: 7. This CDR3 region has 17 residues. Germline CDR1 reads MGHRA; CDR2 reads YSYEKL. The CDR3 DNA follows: TGCGCCAGCAGCCAAGATCCTAACAGGGGGCTTAATCAGCCCCAGCATTTT. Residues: CASSQDPNRGLNQPQHF.

In nucleotides, the CDR3 is TGTGCCAGTAGGGACCTAGGGGACAGCGCAGCTAACTATGGCTACACCTTC. Residues: CASRDLGDSAANYGYTF. This sequence joins TRBV19 and TRBJ1-2, with 7 bases lining up with TRBD1. The CDR3 is made up of 17 amino acids. V lost 6 bases to trimming and J lost 0 bases; unmatched junction nucleotides: 13. Germline CDR1 is LNHDA and CDR2 is SQIVND (reference sequence).

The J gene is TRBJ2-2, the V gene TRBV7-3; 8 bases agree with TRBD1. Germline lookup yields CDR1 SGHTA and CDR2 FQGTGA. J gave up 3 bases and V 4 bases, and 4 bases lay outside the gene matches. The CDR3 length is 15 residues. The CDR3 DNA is TGTGCCAGCAGCTCAGGGGGCACGGACACCGGGGAGCTGTTTTTT. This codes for CASSSGGTDTGELFF.

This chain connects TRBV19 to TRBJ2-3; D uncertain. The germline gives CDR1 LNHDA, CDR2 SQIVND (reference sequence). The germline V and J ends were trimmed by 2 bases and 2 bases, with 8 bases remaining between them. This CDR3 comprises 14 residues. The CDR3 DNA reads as TGTGCCAGTAGTATACAGGACCTCACAGATACGCAGTATTTT. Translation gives CASSIQDLTDTQYF.

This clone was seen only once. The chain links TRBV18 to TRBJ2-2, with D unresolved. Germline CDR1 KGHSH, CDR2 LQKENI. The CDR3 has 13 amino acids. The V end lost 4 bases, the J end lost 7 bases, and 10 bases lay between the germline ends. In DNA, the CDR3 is TGTGCCAGCTCACTGGGAATGGACGGGGAGCTGTTTTTT. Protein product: CASSLGMDGELFF.

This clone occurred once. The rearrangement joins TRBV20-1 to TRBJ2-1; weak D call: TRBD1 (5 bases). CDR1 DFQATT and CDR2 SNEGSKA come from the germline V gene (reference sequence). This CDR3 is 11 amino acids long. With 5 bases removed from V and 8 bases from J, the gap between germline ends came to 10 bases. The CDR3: CSAPRVDEQFF. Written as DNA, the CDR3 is TGCAGTGCTCCCAGGGTAGATGAGCAGTTCTTC.

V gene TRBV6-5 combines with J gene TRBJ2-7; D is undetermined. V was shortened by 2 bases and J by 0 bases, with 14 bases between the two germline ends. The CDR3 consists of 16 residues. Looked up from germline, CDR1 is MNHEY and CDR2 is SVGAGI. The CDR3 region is CASSYPYARSSYEQYF. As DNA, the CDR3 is TGTGCCAGCAGTTACCCGTATGCCAGGAGCTCCTACGAGCAGTACTTC.

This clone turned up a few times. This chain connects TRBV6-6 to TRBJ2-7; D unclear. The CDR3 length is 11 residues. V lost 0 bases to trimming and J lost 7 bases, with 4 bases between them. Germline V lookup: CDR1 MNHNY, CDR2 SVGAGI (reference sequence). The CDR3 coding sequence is TGTGCCAGCAGTTACTCCCGAGAGCAGTACTTC. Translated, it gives CASSYSREQYF.

DNA for the CDR3: TGTGCCAGTACCTCACGATCTCTAGCGGGAGCCGGGGAGCTGTTTTTT. It encodes CASTSRSLAGAGELFF. The chain is built from TRBV19 and TRBJ2-2; 10 nucleotides agree with TRBD2. Germline values: CDR1 LNHDA, CDR2 SQIVND (reference sequence). The CDR3 consists of 16 residues. V was clipped by 7 bases and J by 6 bases; unmatched bases: 11.

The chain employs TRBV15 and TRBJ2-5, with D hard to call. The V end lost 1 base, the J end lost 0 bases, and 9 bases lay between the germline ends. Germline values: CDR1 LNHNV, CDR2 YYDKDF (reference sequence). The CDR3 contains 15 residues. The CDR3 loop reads CATSRAAGYQETQYF. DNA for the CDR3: TGTGCCACCAGCAGAGCGGCCGGGTACCAAGAGACCCAGTACTTC.

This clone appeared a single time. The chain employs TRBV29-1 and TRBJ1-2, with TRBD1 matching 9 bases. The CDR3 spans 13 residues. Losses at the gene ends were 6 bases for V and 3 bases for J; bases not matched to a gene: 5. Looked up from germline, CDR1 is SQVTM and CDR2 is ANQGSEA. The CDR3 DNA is TGCAGCGTCCCGGGACAGGGAGACTATGGCTACACCTTC. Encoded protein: CSVPGQGDYGYTF.

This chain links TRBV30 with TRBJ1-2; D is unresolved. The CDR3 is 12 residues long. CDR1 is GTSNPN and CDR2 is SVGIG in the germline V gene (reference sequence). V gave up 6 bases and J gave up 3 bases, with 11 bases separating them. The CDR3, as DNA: TGTGCCTGCCGGCAGGTGGACTATGGCTACACCTTC. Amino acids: CACRQVDYGYTF.

This CDR3 is CASSFGVTSGGSEQFF. CDR3 in DNA: TGCGCCAGCAGCTTTGGAGTAACTAGCGGGGGTAGTGAGCAGTTCTTC. V usage is TRBV5-1 and J usage is TRBJ2-1; 11 bases line up with TRBD2. The CDR3 length is 16 residues. Germline V CDR1 and CDR2: SGHRS, YFSETQ. The V gene end was trimmed by 2 bases and the J gene end by 9 bases; junction bases not matched to a gene: 10.

The CDR3, as DNA: TGTGCCAGCAGCAGAACTACTAGATTCGGCTATGAGCAGTTCTTC. Translated, it gives CASSRTTRFGYEQFF. The V gene is TRBV7-8, the J gene TRBJ2-1; maybe TRBD2 (5 bases). Trimming removed 5 bases from V and 8 bases from J, with 19 bases in between. CDR1 is SGHVS, CDR2 FQNEAQ, per germline. The CDR3 loop spans 15 amino acids.

CDR3: CASSFGPYSNQPQHF. CDR3 nucleotide sequence: TGTGCCAGCAGCTTCGGGCCATATAGCAATCAGCCCCAGCATTTT. The V gene is TRBV13, the J gene TRBJ1-5; D is uncertain. Germline CDR1 is PRHDT and CDR2 is FYEKMQ (reference sequence). With 3 bases removed from V and 0 bases from J, the gap between germline ends came to 9 bases. The CDR3 length is 15 residues.